The 18 T cell receptor beta chains listed next were all sequenced from one sample in a study of blood T cell repertoires in COVID-19. Profiling relied on immunoSEQ multiplex PCR, and the TCRdb table lists in-frame clones only, not all of them. The sample lists approximately 300,000 clones, about 89% seen once, with around 4.8% in the top ten. Material: PBMCs or T cells enriched from blood (not recorded which). These receptors all stem from a man in his 60s who had recovered from COVID-19.

The chain combines TRBV18 with TRBJ2-3; the match to TRBD2 covers 15 bases. The germline V gene encodes CDR1 KGHSH and CDR2 LQKENI. The CDR3 extends over 18 amino acids. J lost 2 bases, V lost 6 bases, and 9 bases had no gene match. The CDR3: CASSNPGTSGRITDTQYF. CDR3 DNA: TGTGCCAGCTCGAATCCGGGGACTAGCGGGAGGATCACAGATACGCAGTATTTT.

This clone occurred once. The V and J genes are TRBV5-1 and TRBJ1-2; no firm D call. The CDR3 consists of 13 residues. V was cut by 0 bases and J by 4 bases, with 7 bases left in between. CDR1 and CDR2 from the germline V gene are SGHRS and YFSETQ. CDR3 amino acids: CASSLDPSYGYTF. CDR3 DNA: TGCGCCAGCAGCTTGGATCCCAGCTATGGCTACACCTTC.

The chain joins TRBV7-2 to TRBJ2-1, with D perhaps matching TRBD2 (6 bases). Germline CDR1 is SGHTA and CDR2 is FQGNSA. The CDR3 length is 17 residues. Trimming removed 2 bases at V and 3 bases at J, with 17 bases between. The CDR3 region is CASSLSHRSGLYNEQFF. In DNA, the CDR3 is TGTGCCAGCAGCTTAAGTCATCGCAGCGGGCTCTACAATGAGCAGTTCTTC.

The chain employs TRBV12-5 and TRBJ1-2, with D possibly TRBD1 on 5 matching bases. Germline V lookup: CDR1 LGHNT, CDR2 FRNRAP. Trimming stripped 0 bases from V and 0 bases from J, with 20 bases between. The CDR3 length is 19 residues. The CDR3 is CASGLVGRGGRVPNYGYTF. The CDR3 DNA reads as TGTGCTAGTGGTTTGGTAGGGAGGGGAGGTAGGGTCCCTAACTATGGCTACACCTTC.

There are a few counts of this clone. V gene TRBV7-9 combines with J gene TRBJ2-5; D gene ambiguous. Trimming removed 2 bases from V and 5 bases from J, with 6 bases in between. The CDR3 extends over 12 amino acids. Germline CDR1 and CDR2: SEHNR and FQNEAQ (reference sequence). The CDR3: CASSLRHETQYF. The CDR3 DNA reads TGTGCCAGCAGCTTAAGACACGAGACCCAGTACTTC.

This clone was observed a single time. V and J are TRBV4-2 and TRBJ1-2; 7 bases are a match to TRBD1. With V trimmed by 1 base and J by 3 bases, 2 bases remained unmatched. The germline V gene has CDR1 LGHNA and CDR2 YNFKEQ. This CDR3 is 14 amino acids long. CDR3 sequence (DNA): TGTGCCAGCAGCCAAGGGGACAGAGACTATGGCTACACCTTC. The encoded protein is CASSQGDRDYGYTF.

This rearrangement joins TRBV9 to TRBJ2-5; D is perhaps TRBD2 (6 bases). V was clipped by 3 bases and J by 2 bases, with 26 bases between them. CDR1 is SGDLS, CDR2 YYNGEE, per germline. The CDR3 consists of 19 residues. CDR3 in amino acids: CASSAGERALAKLQETQYF. DNA of the CDR3: TGTGCCAGCAGCGCTGGAGAGAGGGCTCTAGCGAAGTTACAAGAGACCCAGTACTTC.

The chain carries TRBV7-2 and TRBJ2-5; 11 positions agree with TRBD1. Looked up from germline, CDR1 is SGHTA and CDR2 is FQGNSA. The CDR3 has 15 residues. The junction had 5 bases not matched to a gene; V was cut back by 5 bases and J by 3 bases. CDR3 bases: TGTGCCAGCAGCGGACGGGACAGGGGGAAAGAGACCCAGTACTTC. Protein sequence: CASSGRDRGKETQYF. The full variable domain, completed using reference TRBV7-2 and TRBJ2-5, is GAGVSQSPSNKVTEKGKDVELRCDPISGHTALYWYRQSLGQGLEFLIYFQGNSAPDKSGLPSDRFSAERTGGSVSTLTIQRTQQEDSAVYLCASSGRDRGKETQYFGPGTRLLVL.

A note on this clone: This sample also contains other DNA sequences that code for the same CDR3. The rearrangement joins TRBV2 to TRBJ2-3; the match to TRBD2 covers 8 bases. V gave up 6 bases and J gave up 3 bases; unmatched junction bases: 2. In germline, CDR1 is SNHLY, CDR2 FYNNEI. The CDR3 consists of 13 residues. This chain's CDR3 is CASSREGTDTQYF. CDR3 sequence (DNA): TGTGCCAGCAGCCGGGAGGGGACAGATACGCAGTATTTT.

This clone appeared once. This rearrangement joins TRBV28 to TRBJ2-1, with TRBD2 identical over 7 bases. Germline V gene lookup returns CDR1 MDHEN and CDR2 SYDVKM. There are 13 residues in the CDR3. J was trimmed by 4 bases and V by 6 bases; bases with no gene match: 3. The CDR3 protein is CASRLAAYNEQFF. The CDR3 nucleotides are TGTGCCAGCAGGCTAGCGGCTTACAATGAGCAGTTCTTC.

The chain joins TRBV6-2 or TRBV6-3 to TRBJ2-3; 9 bases align to TRBD1. The J segment lost 4 bases and the V segment lost 2 bases, leaving 4 bases of the junction unmatched. In germline, CDR1 is MNHEY, CDR2 SVGEGT. This CDR3 contains 15 residues. The CDR3 DNA follows: TGTGCCAGCAGTTACGGGACAGGGAGCCCAGATACGCAGTATTTT. Amino acid sequence: CASSYGTGSPDTQYF.

V is TRBV12-3 or TRBV12-4 and J is TRBJ2-4, with a weak D call TRBD1 (6 bases). V was clipped by 4 bases and J by 9 bases, with 10 bases between them. This CDR3 has 12 amino acids. CDR3: CASSSQGSIQYF. As DNA, the CDR3 is TGTGCCAGCAGTTCACAGGGAAGCATTCAGTACTTC.

CDR3 sequence: CASSQRQGEKLFF. The CDR3 DNA reads as TGTGCCAGCTCACAAAGACAGGGGGAAAAACTGTTTTTT. The rearrangement links TRBV18 to TRBJ1-4; 8 positions agree with TRBD1. V lost 4 bases, J lost 8 bases, and 3 bases stayed unmatched. This CDR3 region has 13 residues. In germline, CDR1 is KGHSH, CDR2 LQKENI.

J is TRBJ2-5 and V is TRBV7-9; a weak D match, TRBD2 (5 bases). V was clipped by 2 bases and J by 8 bases, with 9 bases between them. From germline, CDR1 is SEHNR and CDR2 FQNEAQ (reference sequence). The CDR3 spans 12 residues. The CDR3 loop reads CASSLTAATQYF. The DNA of the CDR3 is TGTGCCAGCAGCTTAACAGCGGCTACCCAGTACTTC.

This chain connects TRBV5-1 to TRBJ1-1; TRBD1 agrees at 7 bases. The J segment lost 5 bases and the V segment lost 0 bases, leaving 7 bases of the junction unmatched. The CDR3 has 15 amino acids. The germline V gene has CDR1 SGHRS and CDR2 YFSETQ. CDR3 sequence: CASSLASDRVTEAFF. For the CDR3, the DNA is TGCGCCAGCAGCTTGGCCAGCGACAGGGTAACTGAAGCTTTCTTT.

This chain connects TRBV5-1 to TRBJ2-1; no definite D call. The CDR3 extends over 12 amino acids. Trimming removed 0 bases at V and 9 bases at J, with 7 bases between. Germline V gene data show CDR1 as SGHRS and CDR2 as YFSETQ. The CDR3 here is CASSLVGVEQFF. DNA of the CDR3: TGCGCCAGCAGCTTGGTGGGCGTTGAGCAGTTCTTC.

This chain joins TRBV19 and TRBJ2-7; 14 nucleotides line up with TRBD2. V shed 2 bases and J 9 bases; nucleotides not matched to a gene: 15. Germline V gene lookup returns CDR1 LNHDA and CDR2 SQIVND (reference sequence). This CDR3 region has 18 residues. For the CDR3, the DNA is TGTGCCAGTAGTATACGGGACCCGGGACTAGCGGGAGACCTCCCGCAGTACTTC. It translates to CASSIRDPGLAGDLPQYF.

This chain links TRBV27 with TRBJ2-5; 9 bases map to TRBD1. There are 16 residues in the CDR3. Germline V gene data show CDR1 as MNHEY and CDR2 as SMNVEV (reference sequence). Trimming removed 5 bases from V and 5 bases from J; junction bases left unmatched: 12. CDR3 sequence (DNA): TGTGCCAGCAGTAAACAACCTGGGACAGGGTCGGAGACCCAGTACTTC. It specifies CASSKQPGTGSETQYF.